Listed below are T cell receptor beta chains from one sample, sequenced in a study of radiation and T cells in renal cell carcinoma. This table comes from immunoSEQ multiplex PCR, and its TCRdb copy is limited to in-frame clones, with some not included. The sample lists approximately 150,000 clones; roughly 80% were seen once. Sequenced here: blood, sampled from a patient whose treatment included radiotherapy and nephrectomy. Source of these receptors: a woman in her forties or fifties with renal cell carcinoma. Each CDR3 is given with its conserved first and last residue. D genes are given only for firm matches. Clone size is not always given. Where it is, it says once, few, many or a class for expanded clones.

CDR3nt: TGCGCCAGCAGCTGGGGGATCCACATTCGGACAGGGGAAAACACCGGGGAGCTGTTTTTT
CDR3aa: CASSWGIHIRTGENTGELFF
abundance: .
v_gene: TRBV5-1
d_gene: TRBD1
j_gene: TRBJ2-2

CDR3nt: TGTGCCAGTAGTATTGACGGGGAGTCGAACATTCAGTACTTC
CDR3aa: CASSIDGESNIQYF
abundance: .
v_gene: TRBV19
d_gene: .
j_gene: TRBJ2-4

CDR3nt: TGCAGTGTTTATGCTAACTATGGCTACACCTTC
CDR3aa: CSVYANYGYTF
abundance: .
v_gene: TRBV20-1
d_gene: .
j_gene: TRBJ1-2

CDR3nt: TGCAGCGCCGCCAGGTCACAGACACTATCGAACACCGGGGAGCTGTTTTTT
CDR3aa: CSAARSQTLSNTGELFF
abundance: once
v_gene: TRBV29-1
d_gene: .
j_gene: TRBJ2-2

CDR3nt: TGTGCCAGCACCGATCCCGTTTGGACCCAGAACACTGAAGCTTTCTTT
CDR3aa: CASTDPVWTQNTEAFF
abundance: .
v_gene: TRBV11-2
d_gene: .
j_gene: TRBJ1-1

CDR3nt: TGCAGCGTTGGAGCGGCTGGGGCGAACACCGGGGAGCTGTTTTTT
CDR3aa: CSVGAAGANTGELFF
abundance: .
v_gene: TRBV29-1
d_gene: .
j_gene: TRBJ2-2

CDR3nt: TGTGCCAGCGGTGGGACTCTTAACACCGGGGAGCTGTTTTTT
CDR3aa: CASGGTLNTGELFF
abundance: .
v_gene: TRBV7-2
d_gene: .
j_gene: TRBJ2-2

CDR3nt: TGTGCCAGCAGTGACAGGAACGCCGAAGCTTTCTTT
CDR3aa: CASSDRNAEAFF
abundance: .
v_gene: TRBV2
d_gene: .
j_gene: TRBJ1-1

CDR3nt: TGCAGTGCTAGATTAATGAGGGAGCAGTACTTC
CDR3aa: CSARLMREQYF
abundance: .
v_gene: TRBV20-1
d_gene: .
j_gene: TRBJ2-7

CDR3nt: TGTGCCAGCAGTTTACGCATAGCTAACACTGAAGCTTTCTTT
CDR3aa: CASSLRIANTEAFF
abundance: .
v_gene: TRBV27
d_gene: .
j_gene: TRBJ1-1

CDR3nt: TGTGCCAGCAGCCAGTCGCCTGGCTCCTACAATGAGCAGTTCTTC
CDR3aa: CASSQSPGSYNEQFF
abundance: .
v_gene: TRBV7-2
d_gene: .
j_gene: TRBJ2-1

CDR3nt: TGTGCCTGGGGGACAGGCCCTGAGGAGCCCCAGCATTTT
CDR3aa: CAWGTGPEEPQHF
abundance: .
v_gene: TRBV30
d_gene: TRBD1
j_gene: TRBJ1-5

CDR3nt: TGCGCCAGCAGTGATAGTGGGGAGAACACTGAAGCTTTCTTT
CDR3aa: CASSDSGENTEAFF
abundance: many
v_gene: TRBV10-2
d_gene: .
j_gene: TRBJ1-1

CDR3nt: TGTGCCAGCAGTGAAGCGGTGGGAGGGGGAAGCTACGAGCAGTACTTC
CDR3aa: CASSEAVGGGSYEQYF
abundance: .
v_gene: TRBV6-1
d_gene: .
j_gene: TRBJ2-7

CDR3nt: TGTGCCACCAGCAGAAAAGGACAGGGGGTTTATGGCTACACCTTC
CDR3aa: CATSRKGQGVYGYTF
abundance: .
v_gene: TRBV15
d_gene: TRBD1
j_gene: TRBJ1-2

CDR3nt: TGCGCCAGCAGTTCCGACGTTCTGGAGACCCAGTACTTC
CDR3aa: CASSSDVLETQYF
abundance: .
v_gene: TRBV10-1
d_gene: .
j_gene: TRBJ2-5

CDR3nt: TGTGCCAGCAGTGTACAGGATAGCAATCAGCCCCAGCATTTT
CDR3aa: CASSVQDSNQPQHF
abundance: once
v_gene: TRBV6-1
d_gene: .
j_gene: TRBJ1-5

CDR3nt: TGCGCCAGCAGCCTAACATTCGCCTATGAAGCTTTCTTT
CDR3aa: CASSLTFAYEAFF
abundance: .
v_gene: TRBV4-1
d_gene: .
j_gene: TRBJ1-1

CDR3nt: TGTGCCAGCAGCGTGGGACTTTCCTCCTCTGGAAACACCATATATTTT
CDR3aa: CASSVGLSSSGNTIYF
abundance: .
v_gene: TRBV9
d_gene: .
j_gene: TRBJ1-3

CDR3nt: TGTGCCAGCTCACCACCTCAACGGACAGGAAACATTCAGTACTTC
CDR3aa: CASSPPQRTGNIQYF
abundance: few
v_gene: TRBV18
d_gene: TRBD1
j_gene: TRBJ2-4

CDR3nt: TGTGCCAGCAGTGCGGACAGGATCGGGGAGCTGTTTTTT
CDR3aa: CASSADRIGELFF
abundance: .
v_gene: TRBV6-5
d_gene: TRBD1
j_gene: TRBJ2-2

CDR3nt: TGTGCCACCAGTACTTTCCAAGAGACCCAGTACTTC
CDR3aa: CATSTFQETQYF
abundance: .
v_gene: TRBV7-8
d_gene: .
j_gene: TRBJ2-5

CDR3nt: TGCGCCAGCAGCATACAGGGGGGGACATCCACTGAAGCTTTCTTT
CDR3aa: CASSIQGGTSTEAFF
abundance: .
v_gene: TRBV5-1
d_gene: TRBD1
j_gene: TRBJ1-1

CDR3nt: TGTGCCATCAGTGCGGGGACAGTTACATATGGCTACACCTTC
CDR3aa: CAISAGTVTYGYTF
abundance: .
v_gene: TRBV10-3
d_gene: TRBD1
j_gene: TRBJ1-2

CDR3nt: TGCGCCAGCAGCTTGGGAGGGACAGGCGGCTGGGAGCAGTACTTC
CDR3aa: CASSLGGTGGWEQYF
abundance: .
v_gene: TRBV5-1
d_gene: TRBD1
j_gene: TRBJ2-7

CDR3nt: TGTGCCAGTAGTATGGGCCTTGAGACCCAGTACTTC
CDR3aa: CASSMGLETQYF
abundance: .
v_gene: TRBV19
d_gene: .
j_gene: TRBJ2-5

CDR3nt: TGTGCCAGCAGTTACAGAGGAAGGGATGCCCAGTACTTC
CDR3aa: CASSYRGRDAQYF
abundance: .
v_gene: TRBV6-5
d_gene: .
j_gene: TRBJ2-5

CDR3nt: TGTGCCAGCAGTTCCCCAGGTGGGGGGAGGTCAGAAAACAATGAGCAGTTCTTC
CDR3aa: CASSSPGGGRSENNEQFF
abundance: .
v_gene: TRBV28
d_gene: .
j_gene: TRBJ2-1

CDR3nt: TGCGCCAGCAGCCAACCTGGTAGGACTCAGCATGAGCAGTTCTTC
CDR3aa: CASSQPGRTQHEQFF
abundance: once
v_gene: TRBV4-3
d_gene: .
j_gene: TRBJ2-1

CDR3nt: TGTGCCAGCACCTCACCACAGGGTTCCACTGAAGCTTTCTTT
CDR3aa: CASTSPQGSTEAFF
abundance: .
v_gene: TRBV6-5
d_gene: .
j_gene: TRBJ1-1

CDR3nt: TGTGCCAGCAGGAACCAGGGTAGCACCGGGGAGCTGTTTTTT
CDR3aa: CASRNQGSTGELFF
abundance: .
v_gene: TRBV6-6
d_gene: .
j_gene: TRBJ2-2

CDR3nt: TGCGCCAGCAGCCAAATGGGACAGTACTATGGCTACACCTTC
CDR3aa: CASSQMGQYYGYTF
abundance: .
v_gene: TRBV4-1
d_gene: TRBD1
j_gene: TRBJ1-2

CDR3nt: TGTGCCAGCAGCCGAAGTTGGGTTAACTATGGCTACACCTTC
CDR3aa: CASSRSWVNYGYTF
abundance: .
v_gene: TRBV6-5
d_gene: .
j_gene: TRBJ1-2

CDR3nt: TGTGCCAGCAGCCCGCCGAAGTCAGGCACTGAAGCTTTCTTT
CDR3aa: CASSPPKSGTEAFF
abundance: .
v_gene: TRBV6-6
d_gene: .
j_gene: TRBJ1-1

CDR3nt: TGTGCCAGCAGCCCCGCTAGAGACGAGCAGTTCTTC
CDR3aa: CASSPARDEQFF
abundance: .
v_gene: TRBV5-6
d_gene: .
j_gene: TRBJ2-1

CDR3nt: TGTGCCAGCAGTTTCGGCGGACAGTCCCGCTATGGCTACACCTTC
CDR3aa: CASSFGGQSRYGYTF
abundance: .
v_gene: TRBV28
d_gene: .
j_gene: TRBJ1-2

CDR3nt: TGTGCCAGCAGCGTAGATACTAGCGGGCTTAATGAGCAGTTCTTC
CDR3aa: CASSVDTSGLNEQFF
abundance: .
v_gene: TRBV9
d_gene: TRBD2
j_gene: TRBJ2-1

CDR3nt: TGTGCCAGCAGCTTGGCCGGCGGGGCGTCTAATGAAAAACTGTTTTTT
CDR3aa: CASSLAGGASNEKLFF
abundance: .
v_gene: TRBV5-8
d_gene: .
j_gene: TRBJ1-4